The sequence of this T cell receptor beta chain was determined in a study of cytomegalovirus exposure and HLA in healthy donors. A multiplex PCR was run with 60 Vbeta primers and 13 Jbeta primers. Sequenced by immunoSEQ multiplex PCR; TCRdb stores in-frame clones only, minus some. The sample carries 150,000 to 200,000 clones, around 83% recorded once. Unmatched junction bases numbered 8, after V lost 0 bases and J lost 5 bases. Looked up from germline, CDR1 is SGHVT and CDR2 is SQSDAQ. This CDR3 contains 17 residues. Sequencing was done on a sample of PBMCs. V gene TRBV7-4 combines with J gene TRBJ2-7, with 12 bases identical to TRBD2. The clonotype was recovered from a man aged 50-59 years in good health and CMV-seronegative. The CDR3 is CASSLARLRLAGDEQYF. CDR3 DNA sequence: TGTGCCAGCAGCTTAGCGCGTTTGAGACTAGCGGGGGACGAGCAGTACTTC.